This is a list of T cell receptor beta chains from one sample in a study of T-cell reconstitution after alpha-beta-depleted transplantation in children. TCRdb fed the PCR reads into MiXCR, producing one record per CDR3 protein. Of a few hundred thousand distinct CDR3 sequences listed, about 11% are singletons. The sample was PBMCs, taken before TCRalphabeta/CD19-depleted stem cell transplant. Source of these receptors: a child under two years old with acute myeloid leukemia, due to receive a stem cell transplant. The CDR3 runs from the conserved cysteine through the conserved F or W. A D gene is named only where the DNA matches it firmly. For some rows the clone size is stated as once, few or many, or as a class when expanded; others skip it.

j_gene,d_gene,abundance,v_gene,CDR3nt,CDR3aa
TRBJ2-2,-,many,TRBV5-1,TGCGCCAGCAGGCCGCAGGGGCTGAACACCGGGGAGCTGTTTTTT,CASRPQGLNTGELFF
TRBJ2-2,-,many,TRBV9,TGTGCCAGCAGTGAAACCCGGACCGGGGAGCTGTTTTTT,CASSETRTGELFF
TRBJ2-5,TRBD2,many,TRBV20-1,TGCAGTGCTAGTCCTACCCTGCGGGGGTCAGAGACCCAGTACTTC,CSASPTLRGSETQYF
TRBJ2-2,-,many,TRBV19,TGTGCCAGTCTCCAGGGTGCCGGGGAGCTGTTTTTT,CASLQGAGELFF
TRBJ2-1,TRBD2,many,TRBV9,TGTGCCAGCAGCGGGACTAGCGGGCCCCCCCATCAGTTCTTC,CASSGTSGPPHQFF
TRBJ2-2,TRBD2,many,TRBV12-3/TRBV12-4,TGTGCCAGCAGTCCCCGACTAGCGGGAGATACCGGGGAGCTGTTTTTT,CASSPRLAGDTGELFF
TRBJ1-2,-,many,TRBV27,TGTGCCAGCAGTTTATCCTGGGGCTATGGCTACACCTTC,CASSLSWGYGYTF
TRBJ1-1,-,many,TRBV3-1,TGTGCCAGCAGCCAACCCCTTAGGGGGGACACTGAAGCTTTCTTT,CASSQPLRGDTEAFF
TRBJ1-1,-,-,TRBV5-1,TGCGCCAGCAGCTTGGTCGGGGGTGAAGCTTTCTTT,CASSLVGGEAFF
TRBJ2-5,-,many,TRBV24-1,TGTGCCACCAGTGATTTATCCGAACTGGAGACCCAATTCCAAGAGACCCAGTACTTC,CATSDLSELETQFQETQYF
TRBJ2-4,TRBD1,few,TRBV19,TGTGCCAGTATGGCAGGGGGCCGTGGAGCCAAAAACATTCAGTACTTC,CASMAGGRGAKNIQYF
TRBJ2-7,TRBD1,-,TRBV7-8,TGTGCCAGCAGCTTTGGCCCAGGGGGCGGGACAGACTCCTACGAGCAGTACTTC,CASSFGPGGGTDSYEQYF
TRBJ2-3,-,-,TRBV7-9,TGTGCCAGCAGCTTAAGGGACGGGGCAGATACGCAGTATTTT,CASSLRDGADTQYF
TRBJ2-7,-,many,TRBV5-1,TGCGCCAGCAGCTTTGGGGAAACCTACGAGCAGTACTTC,CASSFGETYEQYF
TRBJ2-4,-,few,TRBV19,TGTGCCAGTAGTATAGATCACGCCAAAAACATTCAGTACTTC,CASSIDHAKNIQYF
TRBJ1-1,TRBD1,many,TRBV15,TGTGCCACCACCCCTCAGGGGGGGACTGAAGCTTTCTTT,CATTPQGGTEAFF
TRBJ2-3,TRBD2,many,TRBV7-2,TGTGCCAGCTTGACGAGCGGGGCAGATACGCAGTATTTT,CASLTSGADTQYF
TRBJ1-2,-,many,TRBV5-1,TGCGCCAGCAGCGGCCTGGGGGGGGCAGGCTATGGCTACACCTTC,CASSGLGGAGYGYTF
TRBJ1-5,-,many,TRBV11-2,TGTGCCAGCAGCTTCCCCGGGGTTCAGCCCCAGCATTTT,CASSFPGVQPQHF
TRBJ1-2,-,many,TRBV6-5,TGTGCCAGCAGTTACATGACCGGGGGGCAGGGCTACACCTTC,CASSYMTGGQGYTF
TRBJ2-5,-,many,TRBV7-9,TGTGCCAGCAGCTGGTGGGAAAAGCAAGAGACCCAGTACTTC,CASSWWEKQETQYF
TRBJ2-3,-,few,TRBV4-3,TGCGCCAGCAGCCAAGATCCGGCGGACCGGGCAGATACGCAGTATTTT,CASSQDPADRADTQYF
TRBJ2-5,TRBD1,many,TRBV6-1,TGTGCCAGCAGCCCCGGACAGGGGGTAGAGACCCAGTACTTC,CASSPGQGVETQYF
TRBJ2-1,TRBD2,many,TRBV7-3,TGTGCCAGCAGCTTGGCGGGAGGCGCCAATGAGCAGTTCTTC,CASSLAGGANEQFF
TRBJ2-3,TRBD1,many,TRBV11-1,TGTGCCAGCAGCCCCGGGACAGGGATTATGGCAGATACGCAGTATTTT,CASSPGTGIMADTQYF
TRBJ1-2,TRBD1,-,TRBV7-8,TGTGCCAGCAGCCCAAACAGGGGGGGTGGCTACACCTTC,CASSPNRGGGYTF
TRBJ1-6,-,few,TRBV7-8,TGTGCCAGCAGCTTAGCCCAGGGTACCAATTCACCCCTCCACTTT,CASSLAQGTNSPLHF
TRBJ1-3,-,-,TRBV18,TGTGCCAGCTCACCCGACAGGCTCACCTCTGGAAACACCATATATTTT,CASSPDRLTSGNTIYF
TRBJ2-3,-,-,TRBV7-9,TGTGCCAGCAGCCCAGGCTGGGCTAGCCGCACAGATACGCAGTATTTT,CASSPGWASRTDTQYF
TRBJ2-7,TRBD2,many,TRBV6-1,TGTGCCAGCAGGCGGACTAGCGGTACTACGTTCGAGCAGTACTTC,CASRRTSGTTFEQYF
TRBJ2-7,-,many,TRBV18,TGTGCCAGCTCACGCGCGCTCTCCTACGAGCAGTACTTC,CASSRALSYEQYF
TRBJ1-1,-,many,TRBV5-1,TGCGCCAGCAGCTTGCCGATGAACACTGAAGCTTTCTTT,CASSLPMNTEAFF
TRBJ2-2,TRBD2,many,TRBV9,TGTGCCAGCAGCGTAGGCCGGACTAGCGGGAGGGCCGGGGAGCTGTTTTTT,CASSVGRTSGRAGELFF
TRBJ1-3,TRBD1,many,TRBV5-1,TGCGCCAGCAGCTCTGACAGGGGTGGAAACACCATATATTTT,CASSSDRGGNTIYF
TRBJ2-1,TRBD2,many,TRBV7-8,TGTGCCAGCAGCTTAGTTAGCGGGAGAGCCTACAATGAGCAGTTCTTC,CASSLVSGRAYNEQFF
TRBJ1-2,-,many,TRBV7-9,TGTGCCAGCAGCTTCGCGGCCTCCAATTTCTACACCTTC,CASSFAASNFYTF
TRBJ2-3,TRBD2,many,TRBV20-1,TGCAGTGCTGACCCGGGACTAGCGCGAGATACGCAGTATTTT,CSADPGLARDTQYF
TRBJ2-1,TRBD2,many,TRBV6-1,TGTGCCCCCGGAGGGCGGGAGGCAGACTACAATGAGCAGTTCTTC,CAPGGREADYNEQFF
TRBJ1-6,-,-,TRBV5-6,TGTGCCAGCAGCTTGGGCCCTCGGACAGATAATTCACCCCTCCACTTT,CASSLGPRTDNSPLHF
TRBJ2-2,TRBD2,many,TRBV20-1,TGCAGTGCTAGAGGACCCCTAGCGGGGGTTGGCACCGGGGAGCTGTTTTTT,CSARGPLAGVGTGELFF
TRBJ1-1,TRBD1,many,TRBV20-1,TGCAGTGCTAGGGAAATCGGGACAGGGGGCAATTCTGAAGCTTTCTTT,CSAREIGTGGNSEAFF
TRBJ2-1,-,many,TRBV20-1,TGCAGTGCGCCGGGACCCTTCGGTTACAATGAGCAGTTCTTC,CSAPGPFGYNEQFF
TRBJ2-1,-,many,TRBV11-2,TGTGCCAGCAGCTTAGGGGCTAGCGAGTACAATGAGCAGTTCTTC,CASSLGASEYNEQFF
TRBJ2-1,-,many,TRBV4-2,TGTGCCAGCAGCCAAGAGCTAGGGCGAGTTGAGCAGTTCTTC,CASSQELGRVEQFF
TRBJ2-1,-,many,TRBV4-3,TGCGCCAGCAGCCAAGTGTGGCGCGGGCCGAACAATGAGCAGTTCTTC,CASSQVWRGPNNEQFF
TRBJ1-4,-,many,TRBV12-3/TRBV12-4,TGTGCCAGCAGTTTAGATTCTGCGGTGAAACTGTTTTTT,CASSLDSAVKLFF
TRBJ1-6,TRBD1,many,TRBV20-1,TGCAGTGCTAGAATAACAGGGGGATTGGGCAATTCACCCCTCCACTTT,CSARITGGLGNSPLHF
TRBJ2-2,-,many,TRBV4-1,TGCGCCAGCAGCCTCCGACGGCCAGGGGTGGGCGGGGAGCTGTTTTTT,CASSLRRPGVGGELFF
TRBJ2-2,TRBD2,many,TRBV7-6,TGTGCCAGCAGCCACAGACTAGCGGGAGGAACCGGGGAGCTGTTTTTT,CASSHRLAGGTGELFF
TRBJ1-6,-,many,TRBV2,TGTGCCAGCAGGATGCGCGCCCTATTCGGCGCCGCGCCATTAAGGACTGATTCACCCCTCCACTTT,CASRMRALFGAAPLRTDSPLHF
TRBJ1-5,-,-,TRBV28,TGTGCCAGCACTTTAAGCAGGGGCCGGATGGGGAGTCAGCCCCAGCATTTT,CASTLSRGRMGSQPQHF
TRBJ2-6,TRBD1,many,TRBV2,TGTGCCAGCAAGCGGCAGGGGGCTTGGGGGGCCAACGTCCTGACTTTC,CASKRQGAWGANVLTF
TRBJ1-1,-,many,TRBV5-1,TGCGCCAGCGGGCCGAAGGGTTCGAACACTGAAGCTTTCTTT,CASGPKGSNTEAFF
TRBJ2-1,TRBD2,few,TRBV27,TGTGCCAGCAGTTTGGTGTTAGCGGGAGTAGGGGAGCAGTTCTTC,CASSLVLAGVGEQFF
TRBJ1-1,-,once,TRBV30,TGTGCCTGGGAACGGGGAATGAACACTGAAGCTTTCTTT,CAWERGMNTEAFF